This T cell receptor (beta chain) is drawn from a study of blood T cells in healthy people across ages. Germline-derived CDR1 and CDR2 are SGHVT and SQSDAQ. The CDR3 length is 14 residues. Trimming removed 2 bases from V and 3 bases from J, with 11 bases in between. This clonotype has a count of ten or more. Its antigen remains unidentified. With a J-beta primer mix and a sample-barcoded 5' primer, a second PCR ran 7 to 11 cycles. Carrying 12 random nucleotides, a template-switch adaptor labeled each individual cDNA molecule. TCRdb itself ran the 5' RACE reads through MiXCR, one entry per CDR3 protein. The repertoire has about 800,000 distinct CDR3 sequences, around a quarter of them found once; the top ten carry approximately 4%. Regarding the study as a whole: As naive T cell percentage varied, TCR beta diversity correlated strongly with it.

These data also featured in a second study, about T cells of mothers and their children. In that study: All donors were healthy and Caucasian; they were three mothers and their six children. Related mother and child pairs showed slightly greater overlap (not significant) than unrelated pairs did.

Sequencing was performed on blood. The chain joins TRBV7-4 to TRBJ2-7, with D uncertain. The sequence was collected from a boy between 10 and 17 years old in good health. The CDR3 sequence is CASSLSRQNYEQYF. The CDR3 DNA reads as TGTGCCAGCAGCTTAAGTAGGCAAAACTACGAGCAGTACTTC.